The rows below give T cell receptor beta chains drawn from one sample of a study of T-cell memory formation after mild COVID-19. TCRdb itself ran the 5' RACE reads through MiXCR, one entry per CDR3 protein. The sample shows about 430,000 distinct CDR3 sequences, roughly 18% of them seen only once. The specimen sequenced was PBMCs or a T cell subset sorted from them (not recorded which). Receptors were obtained from a man between 18 and 29 years old who had mild COVID-19 (a few samples of this study predate the infection). Cell type and time point are not known. Each CDR3 is given with its conserved first and last residue. Fields, in order: J gene, D gene, clone size, V gene, CDR3 protein, CDR3 DNA. A D gene is named only where the DNA matches it firmly. Size tells how often a clone was seen (once, few, many) or the class of an expanded clone, and some rows leave it out.

J: TRBJ2-1
D: NA
size: NA
V: TRBV29-1
CDR3: CSVEDLRNEQFF
DNA: TGCAGCGTTGAAGATCTTCGCAATGAGCAGTTCTTC

J: TRBJ1-2
D: NA
size: NA
V: TRBV12-3/TRBV12-4
CDR3: CASSVLDGAHGYTF
DNA: TGTGCCAGCAGTGTCCTCGACGGAGCGCATGGCTACACCTTC

J: TRBJ2-3
D: TRBD1
size: NA
V: TRBV12-3/TRBV12-4
CDR3: CASSLGPGGSSTDTQYF
DNA: TGTGCCAGCAGTTTAGGTCCAGGGGGCTCTAGCACAGATACGCAGTATTTT

J: TRBJ1-5
D: NA
size: NA
V: TRBV18
CDR3: CASSPGYQGVEPQHF
DNA: TGTGCCAGCTCACCAGGTTATCAGGGAGTCGAACCCCAGCATTTT

J: TRBJ1-1
D: NA
size: NA
V: TRBV2
CDR3: CASNRDSTEAFF
DNA: TGTGCCAGTAACAGGGACTCCACTGAAGCTTTCTTT

J: TRBJ1-6
D: NA
size: NA
V: TRBV6-5
CDR3: CASSSRAGSGNSPLHF
DNA: TGTGCCAGCAGTTCGAGGGCAGGGTCCGGTAATTCACCCCTCCACTTT

J: TRBJ1-2
D: NA
size: few
V: TRBV12-3/TRBV12-4
CDR3: CASSPSPGVRHYGYTF
DNA: TGTGCCAGCAGCCCCTCACCAGGGGTTCGCCACTATGGCTACACCTTC

J: TRBJ2-3
D: TRBD1
size: few
V: TRBV7-9
CDR3: CASRIPGQLTDTQYF
DNA: TGTGCCAGCAGAATACCGGGACAGCTCACAGATACGCAGTATTTT

J: TRBJ2-5
D: TRBD2
size: NA
V: TRBV4-2
CDR3: CASSGLTGTSKETQYF
DNA: TGTGCCAGCAGCGGGTTAACCGGGACTAGCAAGGAGACCCAGTACTTC

J: TRBJ2-1
D: TRBD2
size: few
V: TRBV4-2
CDR3: CASSSGGRRSGNEQFF
DNA: TGTGCCAGCAGCTCGGGGGGGCGAAGGAGTGGCAATGAGCAGTTCTTC

J: TRBJ2-2
D: TRBD2
size: NA
V: TRBV12-3/TRBV12-4
CDR3: CASSLRLAGVGELFF
DNA: TGTGCCAGCAGTTTACGACTAGCGGGGGTCGGGGAGCTGTTTTTT

J: TRBJ1-6
D: TRBD1
size: few
V: TRBV5-1
CDR3: CASSIGTGYNSPLHF
DNA: TGCGCCAGCAGCATAGGGACAGGCTATAATTCACCCCTCCACTTT

J: TRBJ2-2
D: NA
size: NA
V: TRBV20-1
CDR3: CSTGGGRAGELFF
DNA: TGCAGTACCGGGGGAGGTCGGGCCGGGGAGCTGTTTTTT

J: TRBJ2-2
D: TRBD1
size: once
V: TRBV29-1
CDR3: CSLGTGHTGELFF
DNA: TGCAGCCTAGGGACAGGGCACACCGGGGAGCTGTTTTTT

J: TRBJ2-2
D: NA
size: few
V: TRBV28
CDR3: CASSLSGPNTGELFF
DNA: TGTGCCAGCAGTTTATCAGGTCCGAACACCGGGGAGCTGTTTTTT

J: TRBJ2-7
D: NA
size: many
V: TRBV12-3/TRBV12-4
CDR3: CASSFPGPYEQYF
DNA: TGTGCCAGCAGTTTCCCCGGGCCCTACGAGCAGTACTTC

J: TRBJ2-7
D: NA
size: NA
V: TRBV3-1
CDR3: CASSLGRLVIYEQYF
DNA: TGTGCCAGCAGCCTAGGACGGCTGGTTATCTACGAGCAGTACTTC

J: TRBJ1-1
D: NA
size: few
V: TRBV7-2
CDR3: CASSKQENTEAFF
DNA: TGTGCCAGCAGCAAACAGGAGAACACTGAAGCTTTCTTT

J: TRBJ1-1
D: TRBD1
size: NA
V: TRBV7-3
CDR3: CASSLGGQEEAFF
DNA: TGTGCCAGCAGCTTAGGGGGACAGGAAGAAGCTTTCTTT

J: TRBJ1-4
D: TRBD1
size: NA
V: TRBV7-9
CDR3: CASSSQGGGVVEKLFF
DNA: TGTGCCAGCAGCTCCCAAGGGGGCGGGGTGGTTGAAAAACTGTTTTTT

J: TRBJ2-7
D: NA
size: NA
V: TRBV29-1
CDR3: CSVAPAGQPYEQYF
DNA: TGCAGCGTTGCGCCAGCGGGACAGCCCTACGAGCAGTACTTC

J: TRBJ2-2
D: TRBD1
size: NA
V: TRBV15
CDR3: CATSRDRTGSTGELFF
DNA: TGTGCCACCAGCAGAGATCGGACAGGGAGTACCGGGGAGCTGTTTTTT

J: TRBJ2-3
D: TRBD2
size: NA
V: TRBV9
CDR3: CASSVAGAGAGTDTQYF
DNA: TGTGCCAGCAGCGTAGCAGGAGCGGGGGCCGGCACAGATACGCAGTATTTT

J: TRBJ2-5
D: TRBD1
size: many
V: TRBV12-5
CDR3: CASGVGTGAPEETQYF
DNA: TGTGCTAGTGGCGTGGGGACAGGGGCTCCGGAAGAGACCCAGTACTTC

J: TRBJ2-5
D: NA
size: NA
V: TRBV20-1
CDR3: CSAENRETQYF
DNA: TGCAGTGCTGAAAATCGGGAGACCCAGTACTTC

J: TRBJ1-2
D: NA
size: NA
V: TRBV5-6
CDR3: CASSFPQSGYTF
DNA: TGTGCCAGCAGCTTCCCTCAGTCCGGCTACACCTTC

J: TRBJ2-3
D: NA
size: NA
V: TRBV12-3/TRBV12-4
CDR3: CASRLGLLQYF
DNA: TGTGCCAGCAGGTTAGGACTATTGCAGTATTTT

J: TRBJ2-5
D: NA
size: few
V: TRBV7-2
CDR3: CASSPSVTDKETQYF
DNA: TGTGCCAGCAGCCCCTCTGTGACAGATAAAGAGACCCAGTACTTC

J: TRBJ2-5
D: TRBD1
size: few
V: TRBV24-1
CDR3: CATNPGGNQETQYF
DNA: TGTGCCACCAATCCAGGGGGTAATCAAGAGACCCAGTACTTC

J: TRBJ2-7
D: NA
size: NA
V: TRBV5-1
CDR3: CASSLVRNTYEQYF
DNA: TGCGCCAGCAGCTTGGTCAGGAACACCTACGAGCAGTACTTC

J: TRBJ1-6
D: NA
size: many
V: TRBV7-9
CDR3: CASSPGLSGNSPLHF
DNA: TGTGCCAGCAGCCCTGGCTTGTCCGGGAATTCACCCCTCCACTTT

J: TRBJ2-3
D: NA
size: few
V: TRBV19
CDR3: CASSLTPPDTQYF
DNA: TGTGCCAGTAGTTTAACACCCCCAGATACGCAGTATTTT

J: TRBJ1-1
D: NA
size: many
V: TRBV4-1
CDR3: CASSRLPQTVNTEAFF
DNA: TGCGCCAGCAGCCGCCTCCCCCAGACAGTAAACACTGAAGCTTTCTTT

J: TRBJ2-7
D: NA
size: few
V: TRBV11-2
CDR3: CASSLARNYEQYF
DNA: TGTGCCAGCAGCTTAGCTAGGAACTACGAGCAGTACTTC

J: TRBJ1-1
D: TRBD1
size: few
V: TRBV4-1
CDR3: CASSQDQDRRYTEAFF
DNA: TGCGCCAGCAGCCAAGATCAGGACAGGCGCTACACTGAAGCTTTCTTT

J: TRBJ2-1
D: TRBD2
size: NA
V: TRBV7-2
CDR3: CASSFYRLAGGQTYNEQFF
DNA: TGTGCCAGCAGCTTTTACCGACTAGCGGGGGGCCAGACCTACAATGAGCAGTTCTTC

J: TRBJ1-2
D: NA
size: NA
V: TRBV5-1
CDR3: CASSLAPDGGGKDGYTF
DNA: TGCGCCAGCAGCTTGGCCCCCGATGGGGGGGGTAAGGATGGCTACACCTTC

J: TRBJ2-7
D: NA
size: few
V: TRBV11-2
CDR3: CASSLPGCEQYF
DNA: TGTGCCAGCAGCTTACCTGGGTGCGAGCAGTACTTC

J: TRBJ1-2
D: TRBD1
size: NA
V: TRBV12-3/TRBV12-4
CDR3: CDSSARDRLFYGYTF
DNA: TGTGACAGCAGTGCACGGGACAGGCTTTTCTATGGCTACACCTTC

J: TRBJ2-3
D: NA
size: NA
V: TRBV20-1
CDR3: CSVPGRRTDTQYF
DNA: TGCAGTGTTCCAGGAAGACGCACAGATACGCAGTATTTT

J: TRBJ1-4
D: NA
size: NA
V: TRBV5-1
CDR3: CASSLGSGGRGEKLFF
DNA: TGCGCCAGCAGCTTGGGGTCCGGGGGAAGGGGAGAAAAACTGTTTTTT

J: TRBJ2-3
D: TRBD2
size: NA
V: TRBV20-1
CDR3: CSAAPGGSTDTQYF
DNA: TGCAGTGCCGCCCCGGGGGGGAGCACAGATACGCAGTATTTT